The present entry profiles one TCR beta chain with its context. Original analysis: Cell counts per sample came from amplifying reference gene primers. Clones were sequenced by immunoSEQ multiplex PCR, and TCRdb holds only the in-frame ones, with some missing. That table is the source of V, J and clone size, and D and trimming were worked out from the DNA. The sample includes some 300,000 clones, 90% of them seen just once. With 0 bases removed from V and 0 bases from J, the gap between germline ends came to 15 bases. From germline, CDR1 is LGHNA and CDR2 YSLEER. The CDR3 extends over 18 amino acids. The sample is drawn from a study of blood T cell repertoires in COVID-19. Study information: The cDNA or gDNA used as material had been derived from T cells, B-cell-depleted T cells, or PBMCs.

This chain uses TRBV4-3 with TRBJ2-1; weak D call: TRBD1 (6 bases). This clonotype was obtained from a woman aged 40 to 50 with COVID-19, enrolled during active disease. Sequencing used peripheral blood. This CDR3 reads CASSQESLGASSYNEQFF. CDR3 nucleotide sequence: TGCGCCAGCAGCCAAGAAAGCTTGGGGGCCAGCTCCTACAATGAGCAGTTCTTC.